One sample yielded the 19 T cell receptor beta chains listed below, sequenced in a study of T-cell memory formation after mild COVID-19. TCRdb re-analysed the 5' RACE reads in MiXCR, keeping a single row per CDR3 protein. Altogether about 420,000 distinct CDR3 sequences are present, about 25% being singletons, with the ten largest covering 10% to 15%. The sequenced sample was PBMCs or a T cell subset sorted from them (not recorded which). All receptors come from an adult woman who had mild COVID-19 (a few samples of this study predate the infection). Cell type and time point are not known.

This chain uses TRBV3-1 with TRBJ2-7, with 7 bases fitting TRBD1. V was clipped by 3 bases and J by 3 bases; unmatched bases: 11. CDR3 size: 16 residues. Germline V lookup: CDR1 LGHDT, CDR2 YNNKEL (reference sequence). In nucleotides, the CDR3 is TGTGCCAGCAGCCACCGGACAGGCGGTACCCTCTACGAGCAGTACTTC. Amino acid sequence: CASSHRTGGTLYEQYF.

This clonotype has more than one count but fewer than ten. The V gene is TRBV11-2, the J gene TRBJ1-1; the D is unclear. V lost 1 base and J 1 base, leaving 10 bases between the germline ends. CDR1 and CDR2 (germline): SGHAT, FQNNGV. CDR3 length: 15 residues. CDR3 in DNA: TGTGCCAGCAGCTTAGTCAGCGGCTCGAACACTGAAGCTTTCTTT. This sequence encodes CASSLVSGSNTEAFF.

V gene TRBV5-1 combines with J gene TRBJ1-1; TRBD1 matches 8 bases. The CDR3 covers 12 residues. J gave up 7 bases and V 4 bases, and 3 bases lay outside the gene matches. Germline V gene lookup returns CDR1 SGHRS and CDR2 YFSETQ. CDR3 in DNA: TGCGCCAGCAGCGGACAGGGCGGTGAAGCTTTCTTT. Protein: CASSGQGGEAFF.

This clonotype was counted a few times. This chain connects TRBV7-9 to TRBJ2-7, with unresolved D. From germline, CDR1 is SEHNR and CDR2 FQNEAQ (reference sequence). Trimming pared 4 bases from V and 3 bases from J, leaving 10 bases between. The CDR3 consists of 13 residues. Here the CDR3 reads CASSSSTRYEQYF. The CDR3 DNA reads TGTGCCAGCAGCTCCTCGACCCGCTACGAGCAGTACTTC. Combining the CDR3 with reference TRBV7-9 and TRBJ2-7 gives the whole variable domain DTGVSQNPRHKITKRGQNVTFRCDPISEHNRLYWYRQTLGQGPEFLTYFQNEAQLEKSRLLSDRFSAERPKGSFSTLEIQRTEQGDSAMYLCASSSSTRYEQYFGPGTRLTVT.

There are a few counts of this clonotype. This sequence joins TRBV5-1 and TRBJ1-1, with D possibly being TRBD1 (5 bases). V was shortened by 6 bases and J by 2 bases, with 20 bases between the two germline ends. Germline V lookup: CDR1 SGHRS, CDR2 YFSETQ. The CDR3 loop spans 16 amino acids. The CDR3 reads CASNPSLAGYNTEAFF. The CDR3 coding sequence is TGCGCCAGCAACCCCAGCTTGGCAGGGTATAACACTGAAGCTTTCTTT.

The rearrangement uses TRBV2 and TRBJ2-6, with 9 bases identical to TRBD2. Germline CDR1 SNHLY, CDR2 FYNNEI. The trim removed 5 bases at V and 2 bases at J, leaving 4 bases unmatched. This CDR3 contains 16 residues. CDR3 residues: CASSSSGGTGANVLTF. CDR3 coding DNA: TGTGCCAGCAGTAGTAGCGGGGGTACTGGGGCCAACGTCCTGACTTTC.

The CDR3 spells CASSESVPRSGNEQFF. The CDR3 coding sequence is TGTGCCAGCAGTGAATCGGTGCCTAGATCGGGCAATGAGCAGTTCTTC. This chain links TRBV2 with TRBJ2-1; D not certain. V shed 2 bases and J shed 6 bases, with 17 bases lying between them. Germline CDR1 SNHLY, CDR2 FYNNEI. There are 16 residues in the CDR3.

This chain connects TRBV15 to TRBJ2-7; D gene uncertain. Per the germline V gene, CDR1 is LNHNV and CDR2 is YYDKDF (reference sequence). The CDR3 contains 16 residues. V lost 5 bases, J lost 0 bases, and 17 bases lay in between. The CDR3 coding sequence is TGTGCCACCAGCGAAAAATTACTCACTGCCTCCTACGAGCAGTACTTC. It yields the protein CATSEKLLTASYEQYF.

The rearrangement links TRBV4-2 to TRBJ2-7, with 7 bases fitting TRBD2. Trimming took 0 bases from V and 4 from J; bases not matched to a gene: 6. Germline CDR1 LGHNA, CDR2 YNFKEQ. The CDR3 is made up of 15 amino acids. This CDR3 reads CASSQDTAGRYEQYF. The CDR3 nucleotides are TGTGCCAGCAGCCAAGATACAGCGGGAAGGTACGAGCAGTACTTC.

This clonotype was seen a handful of times. The chain uses TRBV7-3 and TRBJ2-1; tentative D call: TRBD2 (5 bases). The germline V gene has CDR1 SGHTA and CDR2 FQGTGA. V lost 5 bases to trimming and J lost 1 base, with 18 bases between them. The CDR3 sequence is 17 residues long. The CDR3 here is CASSRTYSRGSYNEQFF. The DNA of the CDR3 is TGTGCCAGCAGCCGGACTTACAGCCGGGGATCCTACAATGAGCAGTTCTTC. Combining the CDR3 with reference TRBV7-3 and TRBJ2-1 gives the whole variable domain GAGVSQTPSNKVTEKGKYVELRCDPISGHTALYWYRQSLGQGPEFLIYFQGTGAADDSGLPNDRFFAVRPEGSVSTLKIQRTERGDSAVYLCASSRTYSRGSYNEQFFGPGTRLTVL.

This rearrangement joins TRBV20-1 to TRBJ1-2; D uncertain. Germline V lookup: CDR1 DFQATT, CDR2 SNEGSKA (reference sequence). This CDR3 has 12 amino acids. Between the trimmed V and J ends, which lost 3 bases and 7 bases, there was a span of 12 bases. CDR3 nucleotide sequence: TGCAGTGCTAGCGAGGGTAACGGTGGCTACACCTTC. Amino acid sequence: CSASEGNGGYTF.

This chain links TRBV7-9 with TRBJ1-3; D unclear. Looked up from germline, CDR1 is SEHNR and CDR2 is FQNEAQ (reference sequence). CDR3 size: 14 residues. Trimming removed 4 bases from V and 0 bases from J, with 7 bases in between. Here the CDR3 reads CASSSGISGNTIYF. CDR3 DNA: TGTGCCAGCAGCTCAGGAATCTCTGGAAACACCATATATTTT.

This clonotype was counted a few times. It may be a read error: a sequence one base away is much more abundant. V usage is TRBV20-1 and J usage is TRBJ2-2, with a weak D call TRBD1 (7 bases). CDR3 size: 13 residues. Germline V CDR1 and CDR2: DFQATT, SNEGSKA (reference sequence). V lost 3 bases, J lost 3 bases, and 8 bases lay in between. The CDR3 nucleotides are TGCAGTGCTAGCAGGGGGGACACCGGGGAGCTGTTTTTT. Its protein product is CSASRGDTGELFF.

V gene TRBV2 combines with J gene TRBJ1-2; 7 bases fit TRBD1. The CDR3 loop spans 14 amino acids. With V trimmed by 6 bases and J by 8 bases, 12 bases remained unmatched. CDR1 is SNHLY and CDR2 is FYNNEI in the germline V gene. In DNA, the CDR3 is TGTGCCAGCAGCAAAGACAGGGCTGTGGAGGGCTACACCTTC. As protein: CASSKDRAVEGYTF.

This clonotype has more than one count but fewer than ten. In nucleotides, the CDR3 is TGCGCCAGCAGCTTACAGCCCTCCCAAGAGACCCAGTACTTC. It is translated as CASSLQPSQETQYF. The genes are TRBV5-1 and TRBJ2-5; no firm D call. The CDR3 extends over 14 amino acids. V was cut by 2 bases and J by 1 base, with 9 bases left in between. Germline assignment: CDR1 SGHRS and CDR2 YFSETQ.

The chain carries TRBV20-1 and TRBJ2-3, with 12 bases lining up with TRBD2. CDR3 size: 17 residues. Unmatched junction bases numbered 13, after V lost 4 bases and J lost 5 bases. The germline V gene encodes CDR1 DFQATT and CDR2 SNEGSKA (reference sequence). The CDR3 loop is CSAISSGGAGSLDTQYF. CDR3 nucleotides: TGCAGTGCTATTTCTAGCGGGGGGGCCGGCTCTCTAGATACGCAGTATTTT.

This chain connects TRBV7-9 to TRBJ2-1, with TRBD1 matching 7 bases. The CDR3 covers 15 residues. Germline values: CDR1 SEHNR, CDR2 FQNEAQ (reference sequence). J lost 6 bases, V lost 2 bases, and 7 bases had no gene match. The CDR3 here is CASSLNGDSSNEQFF. Written as DNA, the CDR3 is TGTGCCAGCAGCTTAAACGGGGACAGTTCCAATGAGCAGTTCTTC.

This clonotype was detected a few times. The rearrangement uses TRBV9 and TRBJ2-3, with 8 nucleotides matching TRBD1. The ends lost 0 bases at V and 5 bases at J; junction bases unmatched: 17. Looked up from germline, CDR1 is SGDLS and CDR2 is YYNGEE. The CDR3 loop spans 19 amino acids. The CDR3 coding sequence is TGTGCCAGCAGCGTAGCATCCCCCGGGACAGGACTTGTAGTAGATACGCAGTATTTT. It encodes CASSVASPGTGLVVDTQYF.

The chain combines TRBV9 with TRBJ1-2, with a possible D match to TRBD1 (5 bases). V lost 4 bases to trimming and J lost 3 bases, with 13 bases between them. In germline, CDR1 is SGDLS, CDR2 YYNGEE. This CDR3 is built from 14 residues. CDR3 in DNA: TGTGCCAGCAGCCGTGGTGGCAGGGACTATGGCTACACCTTC. Residues: CASSRGGRDYGYTF.